This is a list of T cell receptor beta chains from one sample in a study of response to subunit inactivated influenza vaccine. One entry per CDR3 protein results from TCRdb running MiXCR on the RT-PCR reads. Here the sample spans roughly 150,000 distinct CDR3 sequences, approximately 10% being singletons. Sample: non-naive T cells sorted from PBMCs, taken 45 days after vaccination. The receptors come from a man between 50 and 59 years old who received an inactivated influenza vaccine. Both conserved end residues are part of each CDR3. A D gene is named only where the DNA matches it firmly. Not every row has a clone size; where given, it reads once, few, many or a size class.

TRBJ1-6	TRBV2	.	18	.	TGTGCCAGCAAGGATTTCCGGGTAGGAGACACGAATAATTCACCCCTCCACTTT	CASKDFRVGDTNNSPLHF
TRBJ2-2	TRBV12-3/TRBV12-4	.	14	.	TGTGCCAGCAGTTTAGGATCACGGACCGGGGAGCTGTCTTTT	CASSLGSRTGELSF
TRBJ2-6	TRBV5-1	few	17	TRBD2	TGCGCCAGCAGCTTGGGAGCGGGGGGTGCTGGGGCCAACGTCCTGACTTTC	CASSLGAGGAGANVLTF
TRBJ1-2	TRBV5-4	many	15	.	TGTGCCAGCAGCTTGGAGTCAGGACTGCTCTATGGCTACACCTTC	CASSLESGLLYGYTF
TRBJ2-1	TRBV4-3	.	14	.	TGCGCCAGCAGCCAGGACACGGCCGGGCCCGGACGGTTCTTC	CASSQDTAGPGRFF
TRBJ1-2	TRBV6-1	many	14	.	TGTGCCAGCAGCAGAGGGGGGGGAGGGTATGGCTACACCTTC	CASSRGGGGYGYTF
TRBJ2-7	TRBV6-1	.	15	.	TGTGCCAGCAGTCCCCGTTCATTTAGCTCCTACGAGCAGTACTTC	CASSPRSFSSYEQYF
TRBJ2-3	TRBV20-1	few	16	TRBD2	TGCAGTGCTAGGTCGACTAGCGGGGGACGCACAGATACGCAGTATTTT	CSARSTSGGRTDTQYF
TRBJ2-1	TRBV10-3	.	15	.	TGTGCCATCTCCCCCACGGGACAAACCTACAATGAGCAGTTCTTC	CAISPTGQTYNEQFF
TRBJ1-2	TRBV6-1	.	14	.	TGTGCCAGCAGTGAATGGAGCGGTGAACTTGGCTACACCTTC	CASSEWSGELGYTF
TRBJ1-6	TRBV5-6	few	14	.	TGTGCCAGCAGCTTTGACAGTCTTAATTCACCCCTCCACTTT	CASSFDSLNSPLHF
TRBJ1-2	TRBV5-1	few	14	.	TGCGCCAGCAGCTTGGCAATGGCAGGGGATGGCTACACCTTC	CASSLAMAGDGYTF
TRBJ2-7	TRBV5-6	few	13	.	TGTGCCAGCAGCTTGGACAGGTTTCACGAGCAGTACTTC	CASSLDRFHEQYF
TRBJ2-3	TRBV24-1	.	15	.	TGTGCCACCAGTGACCGGACAGCCATCCAAGATACGCAGTATTTT	CATSDRTAIQDTQYF
TRBJ2-7	TRBV4-1	.	14	TRBD1	TGCGCCAGCAGCCAAGTAACAGGGGTCTACGAGCAGTACTTC	CASSQVTGVYEQYF
TRBJ1-2	TRBV5-1	few	13	.	TGCGCCAGCAGCTCCGGCAAGGACTATGGCTACACCTTC	CASSSGKDYGYTF
TRBJ1-1	TRBV7-3	many	13	.	TGTGCCAGCAGCGCTACAACCAACACTGAAGCTTTCTTT	CASSATTNTEAFF
TRBJ1-1	TRBV20-1	.	15	TRBD1	TGCAGTGCCATAAACGGACAGGGAGGAGGTACTGAAGCTTTCTTT	CSAINGQGGGTEAFF
TRBJ2-7	TRBV7-9	.	14	TRBD1	TGTGCCAGCAGCCGGGGACAGCTCTCCTACGAGCAGTACTTC	CASSRGQLSYEQYF
TRBJ1-5	TRBV20-1	few	12	TRBD1	TGCAGTGCCTGGGGGACAGATCAGCCCCAGCATTTT	CSAWGTDQPQHF
TRBJ2-1	TRBV5-4	.	13	.	TGTGCCAGCAGCTTGGCCTCGAGGGATGAGCAGTTCTTC	CASSLASRDEQFF
TRBJ2-1	TRBV3-1	.	14	.	TGTGCCAGCAGCCAAGGCTACGGATATAATGAGCAGTTCTTC	CASSQGYGYNEQFF
TRBJ2-7	TRBV9	few	16	TRBD1	TGTGCCAGCAGCGTAGTAGGGACAGGGGACCCCCACGAGCAGTACTTC	CASSVVGTGDPHEQYF
TRBJ1-2	TRBV7-9	few	14	.	TGTGCCAGCAGCTTAGCTTCAGGGGCAGGTGGCTACACCTTC	CASSLASGAGGYTF
TRBJ2-3	TRBV20-1	.	14	TRBD1	TGCAGTGCTAGAGCCGGGACAGGGTCAGATACGCAGTATTTT	CSARAGTGSDTQYF
TRBJ2-5	TRBV2	few	13	.	TGTGCCAGCAGTGAAACAGGGATGGAGACCCAGTACTTC	CASSETGMETQYF
TRBJ2-5	TRBV6-2/TRBV6-3	few	15	.	TGTGCCAGCAGTTACTCGGAAACTAGCACTGAGACCCAGTACTTC	CASSYSETSTETQYF
TRBJ2-7	TRBV7-8	many	16	.	TGTGCCAGCAGCCCCACAAGATTAGCGGATAACTACGAGCAGTACTTC	CASSPTRLADNYEQYF
TRBJ2-5	TRBV12-3/TRBV12-4	many	16	.	TGTGCCAGCAGCTTAGAGGCCAGGGCTAACCAAGAGACCCAGTACTTC	CASSLEARANQETQYF
TRBJ2-7	TRBV20-1	.	18	TRBD2	TGCAGTGCTGGCCCGATAACCGGGACTAGCGGATCCCCCTACGAGCAGTACTTC	CSAGPITGTSGSPYEQYF
TRBJ2-7	TRBV25-1	.	15	.	TGTGCCAGCAGTGAATCAGAGGTTTCCACCTACGAGCAGTACTTC	CASSESEVSTYEQYF
TRBJ1-2	TRBV5-6	few	15	TRBD1	TGTGCCAGCAGCTGGGACAGGGATATTTCAGGTGGCTACACCTTC	CASSWDRDISGGYTF
TRBJ2-6	TRBV7-2	.	14	.	TGTGCCAGCAGCGCCTCCTCTGGGGCCAACGTCCTGACTTTC	CASSASSGANVLTF
TRBJ1-2	TRBV7-2	few	12	.	TGTGCCAGCAGCCCCTGGAACTATGGCTACACCTTC	CASSPWNYGYTF
TRBJ2-2	TRBV7-9	.	14	.	TGTGCCAGCAGCCGGGCCCTGAGGACCGGGGAGCTGTTTTTT	CASSRALRTGELFF
TRBJ2-7	TRBV20-1	.	16	.	TGCAGTGCTAGAGGAAGCAGGGCCTCGACGAGCTACGAGCAGTACTTC	CSARGSRASTSYEQYF
TRBJ2-7	TRBV7-8	few	15	TRBD1	TGTGCCAGCAGCGACCGACGGACAGGACCCTACGAGCAGTACTTC	CASSDRRTGPYEQYF
TRBJ2-5	TRBV5-1	few	15	TRBD2	TGCGCCAGCAGCAGTAATAGCGGGGGTCTCGGGACCCAGTACTTC	CASSSNSGGLGTQYF
TRBJ2-3	TRBV30	.	15	TRBD1	TGTGCCTGGAGTGCCGAGGGACAGGGGTCAGATACGCAGTATTTT	CAWSAEGQGSDTQYF
TRBJ1-1	TRBV2	few	13	TRBD1	TGTGCCAGCAGGATGACAGGGGGCACTGAAGCTTTCTTT	CASRMTGGTEAFF